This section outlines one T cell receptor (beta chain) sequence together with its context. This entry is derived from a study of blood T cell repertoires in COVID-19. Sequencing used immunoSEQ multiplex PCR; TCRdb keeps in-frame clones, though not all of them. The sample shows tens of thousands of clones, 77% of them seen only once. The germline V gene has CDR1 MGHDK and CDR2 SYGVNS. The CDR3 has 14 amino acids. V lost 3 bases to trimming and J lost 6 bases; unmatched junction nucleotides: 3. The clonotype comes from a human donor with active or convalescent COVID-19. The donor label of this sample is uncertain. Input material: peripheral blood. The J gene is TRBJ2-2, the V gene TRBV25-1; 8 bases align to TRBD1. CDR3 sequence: CASSDRGQPGELFF. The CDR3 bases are TGTGCCAGCAGTGACAGGGGGCAACCCGGGGAGCTGTTTTTT.